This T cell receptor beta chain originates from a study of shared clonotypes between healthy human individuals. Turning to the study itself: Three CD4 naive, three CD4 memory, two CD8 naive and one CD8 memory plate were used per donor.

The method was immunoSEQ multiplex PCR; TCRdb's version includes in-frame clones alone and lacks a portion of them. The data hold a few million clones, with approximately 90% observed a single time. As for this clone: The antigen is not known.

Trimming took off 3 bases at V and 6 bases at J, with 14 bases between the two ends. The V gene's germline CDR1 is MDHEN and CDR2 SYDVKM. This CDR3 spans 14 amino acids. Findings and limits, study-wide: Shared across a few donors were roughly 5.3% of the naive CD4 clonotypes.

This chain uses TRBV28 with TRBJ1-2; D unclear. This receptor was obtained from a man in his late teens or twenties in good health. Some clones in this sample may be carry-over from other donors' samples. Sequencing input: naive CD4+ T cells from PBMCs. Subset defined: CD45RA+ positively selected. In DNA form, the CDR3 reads TGTGCCAGCAGTTTTCGGGCCGCCGGACATGGCTACACCTTC. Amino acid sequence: CASSFRAAGHGYTF.